This is a list of T cell receptor beta chains from one sample in a study of blood T cells in healthy people across ages. Using its own MiXCR run on the 5' RACE reads, TCRdb lists one record per CDR3 protein. The data hold approximately 810,000 distinct CDR3 sequences, with 36% observed a single time. The sample comprised blood. All receptors come from a man aged 18 to 29 in good health. The CDR3 runs from the conserved cysteine through the conserved F or W. D genes are given only for firm matches. Where a row states a size, it is once, few, many or the class of an expanded clone; other rows omit it.

14	TRBD1	TRBV4-1	TRBJ1-2	many	TGCGCCAGCAGCGGACAGGGCAATAGCTATGGCTACACCTTC	CASSGQGNSYGYTF
16	-	TRBV9	TRBJ1-1	-	TGTGCCAGCAGCGTATATGGGGATGGAGAGAACACTGAAGCTTTCTTT	CASSVYGDGENTEAFF
13	TRBD1	TRBV10-3	TRBJ1-5	-	TGTGCCATCGGAGACAGGGGAGATCAGCCCCAGCATTTT	CAIGDRGDQPQHF
14	TRBD2	TRBV20-1	TRBJ2-5	-	TGCAGTGCTATTAGCGGGGGGGCCGGGGATGAGCAGTACTTC	CSAISGGAGDEQYF
16	TRBD1	TRBV5-1	TRBJ1-6	-	TGCGCCAGCAGCTTGACCCCCGGACAGGGTGTTTCACCCCTCCACTTT	CASSLTPGQGVSPLHF
13	-	TRBV14	TRBJ1-1	-	TGTGCCAGCAGCCAAATTGTGAACGCTGAAGCTTTCTTT	CASSQIVNAEAFF
13	TRBD2	TRBV5-4	TRBJ2-1	many	TGTGCCAGCAGCTTTGGGACGGGGGGTGAGCAGTTCTTC	CASSFGTGGEQFF
15	TRBD2	TRBV4-1	TRBJ2-5	few	TGCGCCAGCAGCCCAGTTTTTAGCGGGGAAGAGACCCAGTACTTC	CASSPVFSGEETQYF
14	TRBD1	TRBV5-1	TRBJ1-4	few	TGCGCCAGCAGCTTCACAGGGGGCAGTGAAAAACTGTTTTTT	CASSFTGGSEKLFF
12	-	TRBV20-1	TRBJ1-1	few	TGCAGTGCAGTGCAGCCCAACACTGAAGCTTTCTTT	CSAVQPNTEAFF
15	-	TRBV7-8	TRBJ2-7	few	TGTGCCAGCAGCTTAGGTCGTTTAGGGGCACACGAGCAGTACTTC	CASSLGRLGAHEQYF
11	TRBD1	TRBV20-1	TRBJ2-7	many	TGCAGTGCCACTTACCAGGGGGCACAGTACTTC	CSATYQGAQYF
17	-	TRBV24-1	TRBJ2-1	few	TGTGCCACCAGTGATTCCCCGGGGGACCGAATTGGCAATGAGCAGTTCTTC	CATSDSPGDRIGNEQFF
15	TRBD1	TRBV7-8	TRBJ2-3	-	TGTGCCAGCAGCATCCTACAGGGGAGCACAGATACGCAGTATTTT	CASSILQGSTDTQYF
15	-	TRBV6-5	TRBJ2-5	-	TGTGCCGGCAGCCGAGGGGTCGCGAACCAAGAGACCCAGTACTTC	CAGSRGVANQETQYF
16	TRBD1	TRBV5-5	TRBJ1-2	-	TGTGCCGGCAGCCTGGCCGGGACAGGGGAAAGAAGTGGCTACACCTTC	CAGSLAGTGERSGYTF
17	-	TRBV7-6	TRBJ2-3	few	TGTGCCAGCAGCCCACGGACACGGACAGCAGGGTCAGATACGCAGTATTTT	CASSPRTRTAGSDTQYF
14	TRBD1	TRBV7-6	TRBJ2-7	few	TGTGCCAGCAGCTTCGGGACAGGGAGGAACGAGCAGTACTTC	CASSFGTGRNEQYF
17	-	TRBV4-1	TRBJ2-3	-	TGCGCCAGCAGCCATCGGTTGGGGGGAAGCCTCACAGATACGCAGTATTTT	CASSHRLGGSLTDTQYF
15	-	TRBV3-1	TRBJ2-5	once	TGTGCCAGCAGCCAAGAGATCAGGGCGATATGGGAGCAGTACTTC	CASSQEIRAIWEQYF
16	TRBD1	TRBV18	TRBJ1-1	-	TGTGCCAGCTCATCCGTGACAGGGGTAGGGAAAACTGAAGCTTTCTTT	CASSSVTGVGKTEAFF
14	TRBD1	TRBV7-8	TRBJ2-5	-	TGTGCCAGCAGCTTCGGACAGGGGAACAATGAGCAGTACTTC	CASSFGQGNNEQYF
13	-	TRBV4-1	TRBJ1-4	few	TGCGCCAGCAGCCGACAGAGGGATGAAAAACTGTTTTTT	CASSRQRDEKLFF
15	-	TRBV20-1	TRBJ1-1	few	TGCAGTGCTAGAGTCGGCAGGGAGCTGAACACTGAAGCTTTCTTT	CSARVGRELNTEAFF
16	-	TRBV12-3/TRBV12-4	TRBJ1-5	-	TGTGCCAGCAATCAATTAGGGGCGCGAAGCAATCAGCCCCAGCATTTT	CASNQLGARSNQPQHF
15	TRBD2	TRBV20-1	TRBJ2-2	-	TGCAGTGCTAGCCAGACTAGCGGGGGGGCCGGGGAGCTGTTTTTT	CSASQTSGGAGELFF